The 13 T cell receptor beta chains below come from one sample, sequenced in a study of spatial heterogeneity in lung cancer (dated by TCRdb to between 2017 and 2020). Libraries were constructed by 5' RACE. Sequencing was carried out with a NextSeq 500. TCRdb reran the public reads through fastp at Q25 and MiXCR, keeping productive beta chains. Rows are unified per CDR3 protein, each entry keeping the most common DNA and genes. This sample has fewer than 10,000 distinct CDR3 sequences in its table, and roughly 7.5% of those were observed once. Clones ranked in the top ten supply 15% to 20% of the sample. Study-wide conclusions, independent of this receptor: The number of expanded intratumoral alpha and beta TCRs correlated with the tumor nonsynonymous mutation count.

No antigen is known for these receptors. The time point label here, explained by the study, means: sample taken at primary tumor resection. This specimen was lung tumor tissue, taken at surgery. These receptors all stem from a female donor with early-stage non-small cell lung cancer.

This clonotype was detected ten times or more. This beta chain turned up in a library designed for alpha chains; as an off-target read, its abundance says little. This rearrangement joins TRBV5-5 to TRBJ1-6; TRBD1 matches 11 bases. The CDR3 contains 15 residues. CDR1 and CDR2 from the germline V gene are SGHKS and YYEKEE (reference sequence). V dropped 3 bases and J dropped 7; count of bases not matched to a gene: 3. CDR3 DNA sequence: TGTGCCAGCAGCTGGGGACAGGGGGAGAATTCACCCCTCCACTTT. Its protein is CASSWGQGENSPLHF.

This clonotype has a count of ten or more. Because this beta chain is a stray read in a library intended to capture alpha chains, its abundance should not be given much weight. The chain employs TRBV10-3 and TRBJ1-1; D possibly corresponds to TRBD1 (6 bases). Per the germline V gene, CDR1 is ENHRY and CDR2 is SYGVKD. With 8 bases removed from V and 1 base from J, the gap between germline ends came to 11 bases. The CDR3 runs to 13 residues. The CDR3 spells CAILGQPNTEAFF. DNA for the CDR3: TGTGCCATCTTGGGACAACCGAACACTGAAGCTTTCTTT.

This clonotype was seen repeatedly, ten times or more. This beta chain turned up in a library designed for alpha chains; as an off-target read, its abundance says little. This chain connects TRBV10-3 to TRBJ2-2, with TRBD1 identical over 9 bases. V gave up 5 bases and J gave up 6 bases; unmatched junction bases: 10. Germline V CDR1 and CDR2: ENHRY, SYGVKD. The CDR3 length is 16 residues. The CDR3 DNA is TGTGCCATCAGTCCCAATCCGGGACAGGGCTCCGGGGAGCTGTTTTTT. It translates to CAISPNPGQGSGELFF.

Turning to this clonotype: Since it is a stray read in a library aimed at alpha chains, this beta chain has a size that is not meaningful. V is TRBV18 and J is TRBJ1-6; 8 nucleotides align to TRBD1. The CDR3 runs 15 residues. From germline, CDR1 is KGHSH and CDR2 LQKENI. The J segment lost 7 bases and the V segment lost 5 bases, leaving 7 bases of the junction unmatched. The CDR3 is CASSSRDRQNSPLHF. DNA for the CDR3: TGTGCCAGCTCATCCCGGGACAGGCAAAATTCACCCCTCCACTTT.

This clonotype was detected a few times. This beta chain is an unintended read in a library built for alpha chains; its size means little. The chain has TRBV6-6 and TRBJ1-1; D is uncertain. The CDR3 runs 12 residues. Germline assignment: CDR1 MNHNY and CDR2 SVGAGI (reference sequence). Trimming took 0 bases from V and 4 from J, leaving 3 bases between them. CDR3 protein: CASSYSSTEAFF. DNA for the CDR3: TGTGCCAGCAGTTACTCGAGCACTGAAGCTTTCTTT.

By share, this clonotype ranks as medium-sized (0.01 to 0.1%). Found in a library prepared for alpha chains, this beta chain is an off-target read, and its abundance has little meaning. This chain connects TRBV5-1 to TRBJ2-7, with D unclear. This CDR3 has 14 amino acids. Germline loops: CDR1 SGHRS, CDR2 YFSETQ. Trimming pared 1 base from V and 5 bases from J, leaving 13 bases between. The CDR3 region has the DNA TGCGCCAGCAGCTTGTCTGGGGAATTGGACGAGCAGTACTTC. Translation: CASSLSGELDEQYF.

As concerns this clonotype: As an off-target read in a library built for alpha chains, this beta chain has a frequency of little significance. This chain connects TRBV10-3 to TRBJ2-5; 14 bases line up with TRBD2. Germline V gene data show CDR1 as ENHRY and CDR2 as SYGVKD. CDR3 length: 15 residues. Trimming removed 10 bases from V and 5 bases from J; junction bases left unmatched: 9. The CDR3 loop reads CATGTSGSNMETQYF. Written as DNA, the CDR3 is TGTGCCACCGGGACTAGCGGGAGTAATATGGAGACCCAGTACTTC.

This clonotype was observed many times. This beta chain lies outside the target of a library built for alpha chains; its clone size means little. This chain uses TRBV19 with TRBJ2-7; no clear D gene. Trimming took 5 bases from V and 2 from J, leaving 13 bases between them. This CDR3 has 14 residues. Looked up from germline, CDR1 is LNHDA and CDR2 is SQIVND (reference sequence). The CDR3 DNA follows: TGTGCCAGTAGTCGCTGGGATCCCCCCTACGAGCAGTACTTC. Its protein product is CASSRWDPPYEQYF.

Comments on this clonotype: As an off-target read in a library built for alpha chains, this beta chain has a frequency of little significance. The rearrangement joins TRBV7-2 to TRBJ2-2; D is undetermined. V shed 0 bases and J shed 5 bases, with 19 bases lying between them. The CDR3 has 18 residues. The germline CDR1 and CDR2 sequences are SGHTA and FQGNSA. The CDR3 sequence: CASSLARSRGRVTGELFF. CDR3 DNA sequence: TGTGCCAGCAGCTTAGCCCGTAGTCGCGGTCGGGTTACCGGGGAGCTGTTTTTT.

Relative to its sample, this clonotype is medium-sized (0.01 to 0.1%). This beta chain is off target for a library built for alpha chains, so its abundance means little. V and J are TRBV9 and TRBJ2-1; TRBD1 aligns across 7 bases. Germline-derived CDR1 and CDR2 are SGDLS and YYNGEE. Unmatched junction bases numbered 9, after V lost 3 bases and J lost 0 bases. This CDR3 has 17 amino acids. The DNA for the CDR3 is TGTGCCAGCAGCGCGAAAGTGGGGGACAGCTCCTACAATGAGCAGTTCTTC. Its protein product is CASSAKVGDSSYNEQFF.

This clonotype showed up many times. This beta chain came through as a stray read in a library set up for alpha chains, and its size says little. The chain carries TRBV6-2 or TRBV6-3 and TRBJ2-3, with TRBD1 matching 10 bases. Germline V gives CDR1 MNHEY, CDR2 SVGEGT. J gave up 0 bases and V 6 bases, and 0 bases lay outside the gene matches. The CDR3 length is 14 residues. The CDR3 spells CASRGQGSTDTQYF. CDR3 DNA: TGTGCCAGCAGGGGACAGGGGAGCACAGATACGCAGTATTTT.

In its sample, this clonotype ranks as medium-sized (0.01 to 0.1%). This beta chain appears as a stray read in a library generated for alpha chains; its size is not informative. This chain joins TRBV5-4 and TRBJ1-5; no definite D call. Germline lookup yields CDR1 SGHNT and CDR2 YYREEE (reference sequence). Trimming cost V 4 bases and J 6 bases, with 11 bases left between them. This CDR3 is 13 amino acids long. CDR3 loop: CASSVAAGQPQHF. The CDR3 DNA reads TGTGCCAGCAGCGTGGCAGCTGGTCAGCCCCAGCATTTT.

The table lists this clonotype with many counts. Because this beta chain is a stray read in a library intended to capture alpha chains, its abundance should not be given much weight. The CDR3 bases are TGTGCCAGCTCACGCGGGACAGTCAAAGAGACCCAGTACTTC. Translated, it gives CASSRGTVKETQYF. The chain employs TRBV18 and TRBJ2-5, with D possibly being TRBD1 (7 bases). The CDR3 is 14 residues long. Germline lookup yields CDR1 KGHSH and CDR2 LQKENI. V lost 4 bases to trimming and J lost 3 bases, with 12 bases between them.